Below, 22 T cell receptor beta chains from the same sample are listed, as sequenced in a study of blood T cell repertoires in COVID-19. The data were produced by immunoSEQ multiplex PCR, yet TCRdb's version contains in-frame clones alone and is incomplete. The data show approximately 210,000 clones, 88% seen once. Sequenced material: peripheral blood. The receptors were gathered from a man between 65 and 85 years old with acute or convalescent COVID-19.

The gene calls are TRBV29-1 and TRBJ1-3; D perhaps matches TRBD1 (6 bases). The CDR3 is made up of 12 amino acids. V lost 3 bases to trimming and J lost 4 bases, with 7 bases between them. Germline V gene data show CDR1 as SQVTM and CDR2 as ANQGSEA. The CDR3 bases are TGCAGCGTTGATCAGGGGGGAAACACCATATATTTT. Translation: CSVDQGGNTIYF.

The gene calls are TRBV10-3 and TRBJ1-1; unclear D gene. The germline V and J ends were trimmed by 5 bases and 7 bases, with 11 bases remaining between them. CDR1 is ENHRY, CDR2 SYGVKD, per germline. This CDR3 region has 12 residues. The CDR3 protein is CAISHTGDEAFF. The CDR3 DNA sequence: TGTGCCATCAGTCACACCGGAGATGAAGCTTTCTTT.

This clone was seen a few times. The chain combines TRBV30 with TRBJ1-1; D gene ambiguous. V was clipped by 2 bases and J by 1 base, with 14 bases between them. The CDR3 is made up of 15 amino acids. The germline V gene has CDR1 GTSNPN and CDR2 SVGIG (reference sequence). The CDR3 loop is CAWSWESRRNTEAFF. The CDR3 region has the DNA TGTGCCTGGAGTTGGGAGTCAAGAAGGAACACTGAAGCTTTCTTT. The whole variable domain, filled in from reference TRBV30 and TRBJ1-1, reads SQTIHQWPATLVQPVGSPLSLECTVEGTSNPNLYWYRQAAGRGLQLLFYSVGIGQISSEVPQNLSASRPQDRQFILSSKKLLLSDSGFYLCAWSWESRRNTEAFFGQGTRLTVV.

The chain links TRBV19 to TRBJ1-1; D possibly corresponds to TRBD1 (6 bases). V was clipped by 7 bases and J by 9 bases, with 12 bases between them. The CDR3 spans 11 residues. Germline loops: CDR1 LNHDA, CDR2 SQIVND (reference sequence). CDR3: CASTGTIKAFF. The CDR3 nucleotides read TGTGCCAGTACCGGGACAATAAAAGCTTTCTTT.

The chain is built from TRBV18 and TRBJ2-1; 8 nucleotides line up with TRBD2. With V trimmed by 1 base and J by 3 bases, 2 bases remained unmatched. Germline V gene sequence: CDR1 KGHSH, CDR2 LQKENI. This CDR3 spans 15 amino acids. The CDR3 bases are TGTGCCAGCTCACCACTAGCGGGGATCTACAATGAGCAGTTCTTC. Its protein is CASSPLAGIYNEQFF. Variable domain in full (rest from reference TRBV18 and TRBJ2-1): NAGVMQNPRHLVRRRGQEARLRCSPMKGHSHVYWYRQLPEEGLKFMVYLQKENIIDESGMPKERFSAEFPKEGPSILRIQQVVRGDSAAYFCASSPLAGIYNEQFFGPGTRLTVL.

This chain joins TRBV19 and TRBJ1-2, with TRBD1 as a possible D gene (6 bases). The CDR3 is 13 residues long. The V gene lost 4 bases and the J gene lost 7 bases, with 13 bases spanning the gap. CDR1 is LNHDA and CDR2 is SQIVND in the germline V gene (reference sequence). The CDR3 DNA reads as TGTGCCAGTAGTAACAGGGAAAGGTTTGGCTACACCTTC. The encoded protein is CASSNRERFGYTF.

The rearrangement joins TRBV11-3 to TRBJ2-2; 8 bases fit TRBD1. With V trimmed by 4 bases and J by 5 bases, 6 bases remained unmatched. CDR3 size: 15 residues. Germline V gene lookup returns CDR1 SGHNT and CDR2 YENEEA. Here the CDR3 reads CASSSTGVGTGELFF. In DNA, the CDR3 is TGTGCCAGCAGCTCGACAGGGGTGGGGACCGGGGAGCTGTTTTTT.

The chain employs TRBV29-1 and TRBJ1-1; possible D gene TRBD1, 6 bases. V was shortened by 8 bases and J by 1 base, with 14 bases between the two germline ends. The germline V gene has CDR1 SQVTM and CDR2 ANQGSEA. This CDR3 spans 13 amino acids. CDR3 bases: TGCAGCATTGGAGGACAGTCGAACACTGAAGCTTTCTTT. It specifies CSIGGQSNTEAFF.

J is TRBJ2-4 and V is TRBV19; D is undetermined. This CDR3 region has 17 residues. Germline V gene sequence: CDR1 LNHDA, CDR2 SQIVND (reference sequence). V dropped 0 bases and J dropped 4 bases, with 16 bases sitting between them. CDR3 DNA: TGTGCCAGTAGTATAGATCCCCCAGGTATAACAAAAAACATTCAGTACTTC. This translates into CASSIDPPGITKNIQYF.

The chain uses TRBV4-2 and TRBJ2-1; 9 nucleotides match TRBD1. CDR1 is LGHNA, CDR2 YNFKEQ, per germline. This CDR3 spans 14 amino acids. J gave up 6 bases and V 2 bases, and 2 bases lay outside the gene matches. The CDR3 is CASSQPGQGNEQFF. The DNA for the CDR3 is TGTGCCAGCAGCCAACCGGGACAGGGCAATGAGCAGTTCTTC.

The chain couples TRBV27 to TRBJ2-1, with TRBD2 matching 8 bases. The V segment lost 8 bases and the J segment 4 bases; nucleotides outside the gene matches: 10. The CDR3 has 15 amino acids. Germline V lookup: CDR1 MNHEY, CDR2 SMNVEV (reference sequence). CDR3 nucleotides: TGTGCCAGCGGCACCGGGACTAGGGAATACAATGAGCAGTTCTTC. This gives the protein CASGTGTREYNEQFF.

CDR3 protein: CASSARDRAFTEAFF. The CDR3 DNA is TGTGCCAGCAGCGCCCGGGACAGGGCGTTTACTGAAGCTTTCTTT. The chain is built from TRBV9 and TRBJ1-1, with 9 bases identical to TRBD1. The CDR3 runs to 15 residues. The germline gives CDR1 SGDLS, CDR2 YYNGEE. V shed 3 bases and J 5 bases; nucleotides not matched to a gene: 8.

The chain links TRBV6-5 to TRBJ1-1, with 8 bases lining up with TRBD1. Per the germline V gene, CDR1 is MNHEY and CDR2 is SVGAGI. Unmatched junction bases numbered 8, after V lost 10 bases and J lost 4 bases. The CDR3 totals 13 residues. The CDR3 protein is CATTRGQGTEAFF. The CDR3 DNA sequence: TGTGCCACTACCAGGGGGCAAGGCACTGAAGCTTTCTTT.

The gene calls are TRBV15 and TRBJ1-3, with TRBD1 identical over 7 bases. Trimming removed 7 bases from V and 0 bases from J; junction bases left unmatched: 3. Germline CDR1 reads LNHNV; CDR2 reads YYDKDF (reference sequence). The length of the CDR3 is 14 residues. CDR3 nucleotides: TGTGCCACCACACAGGGGAGCTCTGGAAACACCATATATTTT. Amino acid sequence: CATTQGSSGNTIYF. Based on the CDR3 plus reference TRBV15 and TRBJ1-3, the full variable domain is DAMVIQNPRYQVTQFGKPVTLSCSQTLNHNVMYWYQQKSSQAPKLLFHYYDKDFNNEADTPDNFQSRRPNTSFCFLDIRSPGLGDTAMYLCATTQGSSGNTIYFGEGSWLTVV.

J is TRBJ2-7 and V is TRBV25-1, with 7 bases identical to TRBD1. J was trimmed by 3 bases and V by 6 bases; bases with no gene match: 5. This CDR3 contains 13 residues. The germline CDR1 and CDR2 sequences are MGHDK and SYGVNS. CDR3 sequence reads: CASRRTGSYEQYF. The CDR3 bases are TGTGCCAGCAGGCGGACAGGCAGCTACGAGCAGTACTTC.

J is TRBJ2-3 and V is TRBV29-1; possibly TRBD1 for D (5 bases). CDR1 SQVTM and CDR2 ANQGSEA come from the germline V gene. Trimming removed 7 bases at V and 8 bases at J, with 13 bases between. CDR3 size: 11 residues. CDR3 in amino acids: CSAIRQSTQYF. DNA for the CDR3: TGCAGCGCTATTCGACAGTCTACGCAGTATTTT.

CDR3 protein: CASSELAQGITDTQYF. CDR3 in DNA: TGTGCCAGCAGTGAATTAGCACAGGGGATCACAGATACGCAGTATTTT. The V call is TRBV25-1, the J call TRBJ2-3; 7 bases align to TRBD1. The ends lost 1 base at V and 2 bases at J; junction bases unmatched: 6. Germline V gene lookup returns CDR1 MGHDK and CDR2 SYGVNS. This CDR3 comprises 16 residues.

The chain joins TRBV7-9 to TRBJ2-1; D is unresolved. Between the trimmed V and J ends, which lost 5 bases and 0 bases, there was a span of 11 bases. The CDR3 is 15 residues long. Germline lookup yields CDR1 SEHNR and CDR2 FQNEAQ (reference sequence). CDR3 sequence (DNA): TGTGCCAGCAGCCCCTACCGGAGCTCCTACAATGAGCAGTTCTTC. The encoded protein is CASSPYRSSYNEQFF.

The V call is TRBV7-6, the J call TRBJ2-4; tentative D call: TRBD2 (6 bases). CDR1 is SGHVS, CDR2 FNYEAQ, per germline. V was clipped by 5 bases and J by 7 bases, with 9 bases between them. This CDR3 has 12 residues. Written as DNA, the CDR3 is TGTGCCAGCAGCCCGGGGACTAACATTCAGTACTTC. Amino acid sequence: CASSPGTNIQYF.

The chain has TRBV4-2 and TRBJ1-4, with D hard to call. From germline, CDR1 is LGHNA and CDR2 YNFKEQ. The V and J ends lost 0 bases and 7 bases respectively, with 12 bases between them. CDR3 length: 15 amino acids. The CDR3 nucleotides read TGTGCCAGCAGCCAAGATTTTACAGCTGCTGAAAAACTGTTTTTT. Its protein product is CASSQDFTAAEKLFF.

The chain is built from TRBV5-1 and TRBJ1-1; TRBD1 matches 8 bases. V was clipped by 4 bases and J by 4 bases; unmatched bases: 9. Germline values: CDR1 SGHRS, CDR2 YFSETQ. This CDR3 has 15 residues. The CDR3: CASSITGGRGTEAFF. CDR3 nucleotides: TGCGCCAGCAGCATCACAGGGGGACGGGGCACTGAAGCTTTCTTT.

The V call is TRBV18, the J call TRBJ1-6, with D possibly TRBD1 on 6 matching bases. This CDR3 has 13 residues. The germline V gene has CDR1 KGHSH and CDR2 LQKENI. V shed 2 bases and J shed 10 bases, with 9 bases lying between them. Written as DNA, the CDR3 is TGTGCCAGCTCACCAGACAGGCTGTCACCCCTCCACTTT. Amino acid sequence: CASSPDRLSPLHF.